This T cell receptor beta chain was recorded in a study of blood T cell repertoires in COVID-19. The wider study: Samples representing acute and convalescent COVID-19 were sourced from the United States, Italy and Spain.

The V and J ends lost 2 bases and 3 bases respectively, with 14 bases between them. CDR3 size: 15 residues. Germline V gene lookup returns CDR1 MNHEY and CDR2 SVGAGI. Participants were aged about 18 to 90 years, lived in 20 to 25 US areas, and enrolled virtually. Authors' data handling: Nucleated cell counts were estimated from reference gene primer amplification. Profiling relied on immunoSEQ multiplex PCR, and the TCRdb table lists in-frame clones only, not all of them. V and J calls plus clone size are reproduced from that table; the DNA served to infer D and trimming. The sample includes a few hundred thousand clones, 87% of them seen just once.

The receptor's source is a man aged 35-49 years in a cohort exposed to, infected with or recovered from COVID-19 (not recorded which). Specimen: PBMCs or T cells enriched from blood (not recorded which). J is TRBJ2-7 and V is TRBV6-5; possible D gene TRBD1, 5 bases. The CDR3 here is CASSYTSGSGYEQYF. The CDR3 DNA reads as TGTGCCAGCAGTTACACTTCAGGGTCGGGCTACGAGCAGTACTTC.